The 21 T cell receptor beta chains below were found in one sample sequenced in a study of spatial heterogeneity in lung cancer. TCRdb fed the 5' RACE reads into MiXCR, producing one record per CDR3 protein. The sample yields around 63,000 distinct CDR3 sequences, more than 7% seen once. Time point specified: sample taken at primary tumor resection. Material for sequencing was whole RNA from tumor, nontumor lung or frozen PBMC, left unsorted. The starting material was PBMCs, obtained at surgery. These receptors came from a female donor with early-stage non-small cell lung cancer.

The rearrangement uses TRBV28 and TRBJ2-1; D remains ambiguous. The germline CDR1 and CDR2 sequences are MDHEN and SYDVKM. The CDR3 has 15 residues. Trimming pared 3 bases from V and 0 bases from J, leaving 9 bases between. The CDR3, as DNA: TGTGCCAGCAGTTTCGACTTCAGCTCCTACAATGAGCAGTTCTTC. Amino acid sequence: CASSFDFSSYNEQFF.

This clonotype was seen repeatedly, ten times or more. This sequence joins TRBV13 and TRBJ2-1; weak D call: TRBD2 (5 bases). The CDR3 spans 13 residues. The germline gives CDR1 PRHDT, CDR2 FYEKMQ (reference sequence). Deletions cut 0 bases from V and 9 bases from J, with 9 bases between. The CDR3 spells CASSLGPLAEQFF. DNA of the CDR3: TGTGCCAGCAGCTTAGGCCCTCTAGCTGAGCAGTTCTTC. Combining the CDR3 with reference TRBV13 and TRBJ2-1 gives the whole variable domain AAGVIQSPRHLIKEKRETATLKCYPIPRHDTVYWYQQGPGQDPQFLISFYEKMQSDKGSIPDRFSAQQFSDYHSELNMSSLELGDSALYFCASSLGPLAEQFFGPGTRLTVL.

In this sample, this clonotype turned up many times. This rearrangement joins TRBV6-6 to TRBJ1-1; 7 bases map to TRBD1. Looked up from germline, CDR1 is MNHNY and CDR2 is SVGAGI (reference sequence). CDR3 length: 14 residues. Germline trimming cut 2 bases from V and 11 bases from J; bases unmatched to any gene: 11. The CDR3 DNA reads as TGTGCCAGCAGTTACGCGATGACAGGGAACGGCGCTTTCTTT. Amino acids: CASSYAMTGNGAFF.

This clonotype was picked up many times. The chain couples TRBV4-2 to TRBJ2-3; perhaps TRBD2 as D (5 bases). This CDR3 spans 17 amino acids. CDR1 and CDR2 (germline): LGHNA, YNFKEQ. V lost 4 bases, J lost 1 base, and 18 bases lay in between. CDR3 DNA: TGTGCCAGCAGCCGATCGGAGGTCGCGGACCGCACAGATACGCAGTATTTT. The encoded protein is CASSRSEVADRTDTQYF.

This clonotype was counted many times. V gene TRBV29-1 combines with J gene TRBJ2-7, with TRBD2 identical over 7 bases. In germline, CDR1 is SQVTM, CDR2 ANQGSEA. The CDR3 has 12 amino acids. Trimming at V came to 3 bases and at J to 5 bases, leaving 4 bases not matched to a gene. CDR3 sequence reads: CSVERAGDEQYF. The CDR3 bases are TGCAGCGTTGAGAGGGCGGGAGACGAGCAGTACTTC.

This clonotype was detected many times. The chain uses TRBV28 and TRBJ2-7; D unclear. This CDR3 spans 16 amino acids. V lost 2 bases and J lost 0, with 14 bases in between. Per germline, CDR1 MDHEN and CDR2 SYDVKM. This chain's CDR3 is CASSLPQDVPSYEQYF. DNA of the CDR3: TGTGCCAGCAGTTTACCCCAGGACGTTCCCTCCTACGAGCAGTACTTC.

The rearrangement joins TRBV15 to TRBJ1-1; D remains unclear. CDR1 LNHNV and CDR2 YYDKDF come from the germline V gene (reference sequence). The V end lost 0 bases, the J end lost 10 bases, and 9 bases lay between the germline ends. This CDR3 contains 12 residues. CDR3 protein: CATSRDVSRAFF. The CDR3 DNA reads TGTGCCACCAGCAGAGATGTTAGTAGAGCTTTCTTT. Full variable domain (outside the CDR3, taken from reference TRBV15 and TRBJ1-1): DAMVIQNPRYQVTQFGKPVTLSCSQTLNHNVMYWYQQKSSQAPKLLFHYYDKDFNNEADTPDNFQSRRPNTSFCFLDIRSPGLGDTAMYLCATSRDVSRAFFGQGTRLTVV.

This clonotype has ten or more counts. The V gene is TRBV7-2, the J gene TRBJ2-2; the match to TRBD1 covers 7 bases. With V trimmed by 5 bases and J by 5 bases, 5 bases remained unmatched. The CDR3 contains 14 residues. The V gene's germline CDR1 is SGHTA and CDR2 FQGNSA. The CDR3: CASSTDRRTGELFF. CDR3 nucleotide sequence: TGTGCCAGCAGCACGGACAGGAGGACCGGGGAGCTGTTTTTT. Full variable domain (remainder filled in from reference TRBV7-2 and TRBJ2-2): GAGVSQSPSNKVTEKGKDVELRCDPISGHTALYWYRQSLGQGLEFLIYFQGNSAPDKSGLPSDRFSAERTGGSVSTLTIQRTQQEDSAVYLCASSTDRRTGELFFGEGSRLTVL.

V gene TRBV5-6 combines with J gene TRBJ1-2; D is uncertain. Germline V CDR1 and CDR2: SGHDT, YYEEEE. The CDR3 totals 15 residues. The V end lost 4 bases, the J end lost 4 bases, and 17 bases lay between the germline ends. Written as DNA, the CDR3 is TGTGCCAGCAGCCCCCTGACGGGGAATTCCTATGGCTACACCTTC. Encoded protein: CASSPLTGNSYGYTF.

This clonotype appeared a few times. The chain combines TRBV18 with TRBJ1-1, with a weak D call TRBD1 (6 bases). V lost 8 bases and J 6 bases, leaving 10 bases between the germline ends. The germline CDR1 and CDR2 sequences are KGHSH and LQKENI. The CDR3 contains 11 residues. CDR3 nucleotides: TGTGCCAGCGCCCAGGGGTCTGAAGCTTTCTTT. Encoded protein: CASAQGSEAFF.

The sample holds a few counts of this clonotype. V usage is TRBV27 and J usage is TRBJ1-1, with D possibly matching TRBD1 (6 bases). There are 17 residues in the CDR3. Looked up from germline, CDR1 is MNHEY and CDR2 is SMNVEV (reference sequence). Trimming took 1 base from V and 2 from J, leaving 17 bases between them. The CDR3 here is CASSLFKTGTLNTEAFF. Written as DNA, the CDR3 is TGTGCCAGCAGTTTATTTAAAACCGGGACACTTAACACTGAAGCTTTCTTT.

This clonotype was counted a few times. CDR3 sequence: CSVDGVTGYGVSYNEQFF. The CDR3 DNA reads TGCAGCGTTGATGGGGTGACAGGGTACGGCGTCTCCTACAATGAGCAGTTCTTC. The genes are TRBV29-1 and TRBJ2-1, with 7 bases identical to TRBD1. CDR3 length: 18 amino acids. The V and J ends lost 3 bases and 0 bases, in that order; junction bases with no gene match: 14. CDR1 and CDR2 (germline): SQVTM, ANQGSEA.

This rearrangement joins TRBV6-5 to TRBJ2-2, with TRBD1 as a possible D gene (6 bases). This CDR3 comprises 16 residues. Per germline, CDR1 MNHEY and CDR2 SVGAGI. V lost 6 bases, J lost 3 bases, and 17 bases lay in between. As DNA, the CDR3 is TGTGCCAGCAGCGACTGGACAGCCCTAGACACCGGGGAGCTGTTTTTT. Translating gives CASSDWTALDTGELFF.

V usage is TRBV20-1 and J usage is TRBJ1-2, with no clear D. V dropped 4 bases and J dropped 12 bases, with 6 bases sitting between them. Per the germline V gene, CDR1 is DFQATT and CDR2 is SNEGSKA (reference sequence). The CDR3 sequence is 8 residues long. CDR3 in amino acids: CSATLHTF. The CDR3 nucleotides are TGCAGTGCTACCCTCCACACCTTC.

This clonotype was observed many times. The chain employs TRBV12-3 or TRBV12-4 and TRBJ2-2; D uncertain. This CDR3 is built from 14 residues. Trimming took 10 bases from V and 1 from J, leaving 13 bases between them. The CDR3 coding sequence is TGTGCCACCCATCAACGGAGGAACACCGGGGAGCTGTTTTTT. Residues: CATHQRRNTGELFF.

DNA for the CDR3: TGCAGCATTTCGACAGGGGGGGCCGGGGAGCTGTTTTTT. This codes for CSISTGGAGELFF. The chain couples TRBV29-1 to TRBJ2-2, with TRBD1 identical over 9 bases. The germline CDR1 and CDR2 sequences are SQVTM and ANQGSEA. This CDR3 has 13 amino acids. V gave up 8 bases and J gave up 6 bases; unmatched junction bases: 7.

This clonotype has ten or more counts. V is TRBV29-1 and J is TRBJ2-3, with TRBD1 matching over 8 bases. V gave up 3 bases and J gave up 2 bases; unmatched junction bases: 7. Per the germline V gene, CDR1 is SQVTM and CDR2 is ANQGSEA. The CDR3 is 15 residues long. The chain's CDR3 is CSVDGTGAPTDTQYF. CDR3 bases: TGCAGCGTTGACGGGACAGGTGCGCCCACAGATACGCAGTATTTT.

The rearrangement joins TRBV2 to TRBJ2-1; D is unresolved. Per the germline V gene, CDR1 is SNHLY and CDR2 is FYNNEI. The V end lost 6 bases, the J end lost 16 bases, and 19 bases lay between the germline ends. There are 12 residues in the CDR3. The CDR3 protein is CASSLWTDDYFF. DNA of the CDR3: TGTGCCAGCAGCCTATGGACGGACGATTATTTCTTC.

The chain carries TRBV20-1 and TRBJ1-1; D remains ambiguous. Trimming took 5 bases from V and 0 from J, leaving 10 bases between them. Per the germline V gene, CDR1 is DFQATT and CDR2 is SNEGSKA (reference sequence). The CDR3 is 13 residues long. CDR3 region: CSAGPSVNTEAFF. The DNA for the CDR3 is TGCAGTGCTGGGCCTAGTGTGAACACTGAAGCTTTCTTT.

The table lists this clonotype with a few counts. J is TRBJ2-5 and V is TRBV7-3; 7 bases are a match to TRBD2. After removal of 8 bases from V and 5 bases from J, the junction contained 11 bases not matched to a gene. Germline V CDR1 and CDR2: SGHTA, FQGTGA. The CDR3 runs to 14 residues. The CDR3: CASSEAGFGETQYF. CDR3 coding DNA: TGTGCCAGCTCGGAAGCGGGGTTTGGGGAGACCCAGTACTTC.

This clonotype was seen repeatedly, ten times or more. The chain employs TRBV6-4 and TRBJ1-5; D may be TRBD1 (6 bases). V was trimmed by 6 bases and J by 0 bases, leaving 12 bases between them. Germline-derived CDR1 and CDR2 are MRHNA and SNTAGT. The CDR3 has 15 residues. The CDR3 region is CASRAGAASNQPQHF. The DNA for the CDR3 is TGTGCCAGCAGAGCAGGGGCAGCTAGCAATCAGCCCCAGCATTTT.